This record looks at one T cell receptor beta chain sequence and its context. Next came a second PCR, run for about 6 to 12 cycles, which used a sample-barcoded 5' primer along with a J-beta primer mix. TCRdb ran MiXCR on the 5' RACE reads and lists one entry per CDR3 protein. The sample contains some 700,000 distinct CDR3 sequences, about a fifth of which appear only once. Per germline, CDR1 MNHNY and CDR2 SVGAGI (reference sequence). The CDR3 is 14 residues long. The V segment lost 8 bases and the J segment 4 bases; nucleotides outside the gene matches: 9. These data originate in a study of blood T cells in healthy people across ages.

This sequence joins TRBV6-6 and TRBJ2-7, with 9 bases aligning to TRBD2. The receptor comes from a man aged 70 or older in good health. Sequencing was carried out using blood. The CDR3 protein is CASQIAGEGYEQYV. The CDR3 coding sequence is TGTGCCAGCCAAATAGCGGGAGAAGGGTACGAGCAGTACGTC.